A selection of T cell receptor beta chains follows, all from one sample in a study of OX40 agonist ivuxolimab in advanced cancers. This table comes from immunoSEQ multiplex PCR, and its TCRdb copy is limited to in-frame clones, with some not included. The repertoire has 20,000 to 25,000 clones, approximately 72% of them found once; the top ten carry over 20%. Sequencing was performed on CD4+ or CD8+ T cells sorted from blood, taken in a trial of the OX40 agonist ivuxolimab. The receptor set was obtained from an adult with an advanced solid tumor such as melanoma, head and neck, liver or kidney cancer. The CDR3 runs from the conserved cysteine through the conserved F or W. The order of the fields is V gene, clone size, D gene, J gene, CDR3 length, CDR3 protein, CDR3 DNA. A D gene is named only where the DNA matches it firmly. Only part of the rows carry a size: once, few, many, or a class if the clone is expanded.

TRBV5-4,NA,NA,TRBJ2-1,12,CASSLSGEEQFF,TGTGCCAGCAGCTTATCGGGGGAGGAGCAGTTCTTC
TRBV2,NA,NA,TRBJ2-7,13,CASSPLSSYEQYF,TGTGCCAGCAGCCCTCTTAGCTCCTACGAGCAGTACTTC
TRBV10-3,NA,TRBD1,TRBJ1-4,14,CAISQGGFDEKLFF,TGTGCCATCAGTCAGGGGGGATTTGATGAAAAACTGTTTTTT
TRBV29-1,NA,NA,TRBJ2-5,11,CSGSSGETQYF,TGCAGCGGTAGTTCGGGGGAGACCCAGTACTTC
TRBV7-9,NA,TRBD1,TRBJ2-7,12,CASSPRRGEQYF,TGTGCCAGCAGCCCACGCAGGGGGGAGCAGTACTTC
TRBV5-4,NA,TRBD1,TRBJ2-6,19,CASSGQTGGFNSGANVLTF,TGTGCCAGCAGCGGACAGACAGGGGGCTTCAACTCTGGGGCCAACGTCCTGACTTTC
TRBV14,NA,NA,TRBJ1-1,11,CASSRGIEAFF,TGTGCCAGCAGCCGGGGGATCGAAGCTTTCTTT
TRBV23-1,NA,TRBD2,TRBJ2-3,17,CASSQVQRGECTDTQYF,TGCGCCAGCAGTCAAGTCCAGCGGGGGGAATGCACAGATACGCAGTATTTT
TRBV28,NA,NA,TRBJ1-2,13,CASSLEEGHGYTF,TGTGCCAGCAGTTTAGAAGAGGGGCATGGCTACACCTTC
TRBV7-6,NA,NA,TRBJ2-7,15,CASSLEAQPSYEQYF,TGTGCCAGCAGCTTAGAGGCACAGCCCTCCTACGAGCAGTACTTC
TRBV11-3,once,NA,TRBJ2-5,13,CASSLEGLETQYF,TGTGCCAGCAGCTTAGAAGGGCTTGAGACCCAGTACTTC
TRBV19,NA,NA,TRBJ2-2,15,CASRSRQGGTGELFF,TGTGCCAGTAGAAGCCGACAGGGAGGGACCGGGGAGCTGTTTTTT
TRBV9,NA,NA,TRBJ2-7,14,CASSVAGGAREQYF,TGTGCCAGCAGCGTAGCAGGCGGGGCAAGGGAGCAGTACTTC
TRBV28,NA,TRBD1,TRBJ2-7,14,CASSLETGSYEQYF,TGTGCCAGCAGTCTCGAGACAGGGTCCTACGAGCAGTACTTC
TRBV5-5,NA,NA,TRBJ2-1,14,CASSLARTLNEQFF,TGTGCCAGCAGCTTGGCCAGGACACTCAATGAGCAGTTCTTC
TRBV5-8,NA,NA,TRBJ2-7,13,CASSPEDGYEQYF,TGTGCCAGCAGTCCTGAGGACGGCTACGAGCAGTACTTC
TRBV7-8,NA,NA,TRBJ2-5,17,CASSLNRGPGTRRAQYF,TGTGCCAGCAGCTTAAATAGGGGACCTGGGACCCGGAGAGCCCAGTACTTC
TRBV6-9,NA,NA,TRBJ1-2,14,CASSYDQGRYGYTF,TGTGCCAGCAGTTACGATCAAGGTCGATATGGCTACACCTTC
TRBV6-1,NA,NA,TRBJ1-1,15,CASSRRGGVSTEAFF,TGTGCCAGCAGTCGTCGAGGAGGGGTGAGCACTGAAGCTTTCTTT
TRBV9,NA,TRBD1,TRBJ1-1,13,CASSGGQGPEAFF,TGTGCCAGCAGCGGCGGACAGGGCCCCGAAGCTTTCTTT
TRBV4-2,NA,NA,TRBJ2-7,13,CASSLEGSYEQYF,TGTGCCAGCAGCTTGGAAGGGTCCTACGAGCAGTACTTC
TRBV7-9,NA,NA,TRBJ2-5,15,CASSSSGASQETQYF,TGTGCCAGCAGCTCATCCGGGGCCTCCCAAGAGACCCAGTACTTC
TRBV2,NA,NA,TRBJ1-1,12,CASSDWGTEAFF,TGTGCCAGCAGTGATTGGGGTACTGAAGCTTTCTTT
TRBV9,few,TRBD1,TRBJ1-1,17,CASSPTPRQGLNTEAFF,TGTGCCAGCAGCCCGACGCCCCGACAGGGCCTGAACACTGAAGCTTTCTTT
TRBV27,NA,NA,TRBJ2-7,15,CASSTPDSLYHEQYF,TGTGCCAGCAGTACCCCGGACAGTCTTTACCACGAGCAGTACTTC
TRBV6-5,few,NA,TRBJ1-5,15,CASRESADSNQPQHF,TGTGCCAGCAGGGAGTCAGCGGATAGCAATCAGCCCCAGCATTTT
TRBV7-2,few,NA,TRBJ1-5,15,CASSPSQNSNQPQHF,TGTGCCAGCAGCCCCTCACAGAATAGCAATCAGCCCCAGCATTTT
TRBV4-2,NA,TRBD2,TRBJ2-7,15,CASSSLTSGDYEQYF,TGTGCCAGCAGCTCATTGACTAGCGGGGACTACGAGCAGTACTTC
TRBV29-1,NA,NA,TRBJ2-7,13,CSVEGLPTYEQYF,TGCAGCGTTGAAGGCCTTCCTACCTACGAGCAGTACTTC
TRBV2,NA,NA,TRBJ2-7,14,CASSEVLGAYEQYF,TGTGCCAGCAGTGAAGTCCTAGGTGCCTACGAGCAGTACTTC
TRBV7-9,NA,NA,TRBJ2-7,12,CAGKKDGDEQYF,TGTGCCGGAAAGAAGGACGGCGACGAGCAGTACTTC
TRBV6-5,NA,NA,TRBJ2-7,15,CASSYAEGGTYEQYF,TGTGCCAGCAGTTACGCCGAGGGCGGTACCTACGAGCAGTACTTC
TRBV29-1,few,TRBD1,TRBJ2-7,13,CSTGGQTIYEQYF,TGCAGCACTGGGGGACAGACAATCTACGAGCAGTACTTC
TRBV7-8,NA,NA,TRBJ2-5,14,CASSPRDSKETQYF,TGTGCCAGCAGCCCGCGGGACAGCAAAGAGACCCAGTACTTC
TRBV29-1,large,TRBD2,TRBJ2-1,18,CSVEGGGGAGGSYNEQFF,TGCAGCGTTGAAGGTGGGGGAGGGGCAGGAGGTTCCTACAATGAGCAGTTCTTC
TRBV7-9,NA,TRBD1,TRBJ1-2,13,CASSYNRGQGYTF,TGTGCCAGCAGCTACAACAGGGGGCAGGGCTACACCTTC
TRBV10-2,medium-sized,NA,TRBJ1-3,14,CASRAPGSGNTIYF,TGCGCCAGCAGGGCCCCCGGCTCTGGAAACACCATATATTTT